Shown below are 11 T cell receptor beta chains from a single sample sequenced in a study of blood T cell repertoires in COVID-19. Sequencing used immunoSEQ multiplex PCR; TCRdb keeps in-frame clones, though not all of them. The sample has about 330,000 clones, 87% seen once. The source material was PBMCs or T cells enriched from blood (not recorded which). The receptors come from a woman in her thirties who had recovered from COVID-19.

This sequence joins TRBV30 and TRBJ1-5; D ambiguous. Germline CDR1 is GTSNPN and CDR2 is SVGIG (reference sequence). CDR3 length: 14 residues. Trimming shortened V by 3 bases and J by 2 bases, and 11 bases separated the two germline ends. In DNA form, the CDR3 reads TGTGCCTGGAGCAGGAACTTTGGCAATCAGCCCCAGCATTTT. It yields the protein CAWSRNFGNQPQHF.

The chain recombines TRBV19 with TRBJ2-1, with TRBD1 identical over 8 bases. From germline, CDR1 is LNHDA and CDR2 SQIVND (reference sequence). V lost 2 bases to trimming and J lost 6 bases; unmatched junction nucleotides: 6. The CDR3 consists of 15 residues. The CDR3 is CASSIPGRGLNEQFF. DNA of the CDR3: TGTGCCAGTAGTATACCCGGCAGGGGGCTCAATGAGCAGTTCTTC.

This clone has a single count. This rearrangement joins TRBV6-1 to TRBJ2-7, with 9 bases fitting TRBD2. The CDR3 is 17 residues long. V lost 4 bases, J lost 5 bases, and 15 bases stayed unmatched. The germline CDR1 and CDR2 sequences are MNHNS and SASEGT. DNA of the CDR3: TGTGCCAGCAGTGGACCTCTGCGGGGGGGCCCCCGGGACGAGCAGTACTTC. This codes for CASSGPLRGGPRDEQYF.

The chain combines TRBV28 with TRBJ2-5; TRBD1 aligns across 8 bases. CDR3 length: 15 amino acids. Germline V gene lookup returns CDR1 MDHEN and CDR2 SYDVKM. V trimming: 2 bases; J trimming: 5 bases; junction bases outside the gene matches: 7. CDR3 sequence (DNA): TGTGCCAGCAGTTTAAGGCCAGGGGGCCAGGAGACCCAGTACTTC. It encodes CASSLRPGGQETQYF.

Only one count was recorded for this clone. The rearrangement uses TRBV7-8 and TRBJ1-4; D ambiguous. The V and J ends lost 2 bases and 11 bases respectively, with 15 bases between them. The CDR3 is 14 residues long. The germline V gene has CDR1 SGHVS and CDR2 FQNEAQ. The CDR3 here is CASSLTGGPGKLFF. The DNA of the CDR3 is TGTGCCAGCAGCTTAACTGGAGGACCTGGGAAACTGTTTTTT.

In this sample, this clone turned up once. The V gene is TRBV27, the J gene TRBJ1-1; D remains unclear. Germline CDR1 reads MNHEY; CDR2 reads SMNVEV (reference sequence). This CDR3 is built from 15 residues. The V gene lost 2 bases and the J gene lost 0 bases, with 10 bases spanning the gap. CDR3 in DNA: TGTGCCAGCAGTTTAACGTCGGTGATGAACACTGAAGCTTTCTTT. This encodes CASSLTSVMNTEAFF.

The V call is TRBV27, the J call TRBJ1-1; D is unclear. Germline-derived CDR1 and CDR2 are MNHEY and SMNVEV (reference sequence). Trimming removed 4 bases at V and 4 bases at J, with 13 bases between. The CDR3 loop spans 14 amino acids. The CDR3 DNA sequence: TGTGCCAGCAGTTCCTCAGAGGGCTCCACTGAAGCTTTCTTT. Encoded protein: CASSSSEGSTEAFF.

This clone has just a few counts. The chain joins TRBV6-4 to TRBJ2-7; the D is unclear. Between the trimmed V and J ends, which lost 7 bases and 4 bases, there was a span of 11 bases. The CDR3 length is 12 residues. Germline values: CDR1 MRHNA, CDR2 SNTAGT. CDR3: CASTRTTYEQYF. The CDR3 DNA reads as TGTGCCAGCACCAGAACGACATACGAGCAGTACTTC.

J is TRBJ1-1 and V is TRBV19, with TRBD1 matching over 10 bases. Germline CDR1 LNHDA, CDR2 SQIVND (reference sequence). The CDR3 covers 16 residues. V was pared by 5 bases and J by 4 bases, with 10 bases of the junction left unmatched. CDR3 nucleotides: TGTGCCAGTAGTGAATACTCCGGGACAGGGGTCACTGAAGCTTTCTTT. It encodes CASSEYSGTGVTEAFF. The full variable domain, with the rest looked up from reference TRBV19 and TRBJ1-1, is DGGITQSPKYLFRKEGQNVTLSCEQNLNHDAMYWYRQDPGQGLRLIYYSQIVNDFQKGDIAEGYSVSREKKESFPLTVTSAQKNPTAFYLCASSEYSGTGVTEAFFGQGTRLTVV.

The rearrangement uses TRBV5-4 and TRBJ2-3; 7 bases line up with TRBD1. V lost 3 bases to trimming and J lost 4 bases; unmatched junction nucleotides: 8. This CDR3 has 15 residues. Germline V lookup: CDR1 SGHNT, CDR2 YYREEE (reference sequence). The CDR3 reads CASSSGQVRADTQYF. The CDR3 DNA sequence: TGTGCCAGCAGCTCAGGACAGGTACGGGCAGATACGCAGTATTTT.

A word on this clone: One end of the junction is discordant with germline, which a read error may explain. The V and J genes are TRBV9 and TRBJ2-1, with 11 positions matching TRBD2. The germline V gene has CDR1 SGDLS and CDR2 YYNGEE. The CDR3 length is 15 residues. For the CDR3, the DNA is TGTGCCAGCAACGTAGCGGGGGGGCTCTACAATGAGCAGTTCTTC. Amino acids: CASNVAGGLYNEQFF.